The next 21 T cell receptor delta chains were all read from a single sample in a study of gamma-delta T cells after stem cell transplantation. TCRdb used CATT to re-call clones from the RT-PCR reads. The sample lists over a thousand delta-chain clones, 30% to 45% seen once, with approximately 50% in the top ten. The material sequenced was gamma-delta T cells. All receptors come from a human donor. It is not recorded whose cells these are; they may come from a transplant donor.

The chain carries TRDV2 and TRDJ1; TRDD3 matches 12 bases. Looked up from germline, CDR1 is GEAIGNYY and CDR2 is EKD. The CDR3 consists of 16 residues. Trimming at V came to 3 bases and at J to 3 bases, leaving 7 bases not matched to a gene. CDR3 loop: CACDSLLGDTPDKLIF. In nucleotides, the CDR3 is TGTGCCTGTGACTCGCTACTGGGGGATACCCCCGATAAACTCATCTTT.

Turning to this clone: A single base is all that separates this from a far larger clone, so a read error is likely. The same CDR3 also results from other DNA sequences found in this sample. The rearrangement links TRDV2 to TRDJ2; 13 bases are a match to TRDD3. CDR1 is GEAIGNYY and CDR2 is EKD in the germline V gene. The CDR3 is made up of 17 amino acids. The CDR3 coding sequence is TGTGCCTGTGACACCCTCACTGGGGGATACGGGGCAGCACAGCTCTTCTTT. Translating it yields CACDTLTGGYGAAQLFF.

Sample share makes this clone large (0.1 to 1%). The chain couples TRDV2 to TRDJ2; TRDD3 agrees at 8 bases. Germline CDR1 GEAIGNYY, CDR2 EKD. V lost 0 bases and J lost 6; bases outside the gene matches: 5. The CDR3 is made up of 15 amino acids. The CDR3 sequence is CACDTAGGTPAQLFF. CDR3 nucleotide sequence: TGTGCCTGTGACACCGCTGGGGGAACTCCAGCACAACTCTTCTTT.

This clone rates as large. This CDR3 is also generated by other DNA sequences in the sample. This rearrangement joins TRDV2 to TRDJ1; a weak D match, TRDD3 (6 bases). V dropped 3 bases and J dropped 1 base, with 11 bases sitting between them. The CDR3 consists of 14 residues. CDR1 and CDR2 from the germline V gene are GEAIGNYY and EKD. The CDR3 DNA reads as TGTGCCTGTGACTCTCTGGGGATCACCGATAAACTCATCTTT. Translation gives CACDSLGITDKLIF.

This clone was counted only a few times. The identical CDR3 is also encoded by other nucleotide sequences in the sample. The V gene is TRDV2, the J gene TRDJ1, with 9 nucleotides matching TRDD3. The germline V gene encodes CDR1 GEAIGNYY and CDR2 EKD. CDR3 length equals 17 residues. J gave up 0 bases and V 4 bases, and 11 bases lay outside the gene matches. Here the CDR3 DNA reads TGTGCCTGTGAACCCCTTACTGGGGGAGATTACACCGATAAACTCATCTTT. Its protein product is CACEPLTGGDYTDKLIF.

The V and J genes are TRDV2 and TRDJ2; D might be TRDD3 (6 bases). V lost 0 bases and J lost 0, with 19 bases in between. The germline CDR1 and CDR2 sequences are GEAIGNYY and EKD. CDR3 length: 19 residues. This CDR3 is CACDTMGATATSLTAQLFF. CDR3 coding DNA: TGTGCCTGTGACACCATGGGGGCCACCGCGACATCTTTGACAGCACAACTCTTCTTT.

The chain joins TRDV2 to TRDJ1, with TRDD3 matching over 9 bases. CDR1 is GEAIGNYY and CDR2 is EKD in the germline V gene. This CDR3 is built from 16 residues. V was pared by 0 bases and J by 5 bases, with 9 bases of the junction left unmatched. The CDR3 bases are TGTGCCTGTGACACCCTGGGGGATCCCCACGCAGATAAACTCATCTTT. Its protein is CACDTLGDPHADKLIF.

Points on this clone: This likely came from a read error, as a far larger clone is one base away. The CDR3 bases are TGTGCTCTTGGGGACTTATGGCTGGTTTGGTTTGACACTCCCGACTACACCGATAAACTCATCTTT. Its protein product is CALGDLWLVWFDTPDYTDKLIF. This rearrangement joins TRDV1 to TRDJ1; D is ambiguous. The germline CDR1 and CDR2 sequences are TSWWSYY and QGS. Trimming cost V 3 bases and J 0 bases, with 32 bases left between them. CDR3 length: 22 amino acids.

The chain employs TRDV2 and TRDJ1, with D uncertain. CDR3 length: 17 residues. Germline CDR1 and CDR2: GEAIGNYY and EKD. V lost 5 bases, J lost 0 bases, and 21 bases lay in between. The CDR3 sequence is CACGPSLVGDHTDKLIF. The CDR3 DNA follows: TGTGCCTGTGGGCCCTCTCTAGTTGGTGACCACACCGATAAACTCATCTTT.

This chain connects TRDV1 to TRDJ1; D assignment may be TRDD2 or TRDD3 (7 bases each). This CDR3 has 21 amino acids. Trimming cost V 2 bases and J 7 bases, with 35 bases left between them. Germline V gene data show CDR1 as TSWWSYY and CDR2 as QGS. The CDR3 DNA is TGTGCTCTTGGGGAAGACTCCTTCCTGCTGCCTTACTGGGGCCCTCCGGGTAAACTCATCTTT. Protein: CALGEDSFLLPYWGPPGKLIF.

The CDR3 reads CALGDPFVPALWGLPYTDKLIF. The CDR3 region has the DNA TGTGCTCTTGGGGACCCGTTCGTCCCGGCACTTTGGGGGCTCCCGTACACCGATAAACTCATCTTT. The chain recombines TRDV1 with TRDJ1; tentatively, D is TRDD3 (6 bases). Germline CDR1 reads TSWWSYY; CDR2 reads QGS. CDR3 length: 22 amino acids. The V end lost 3 bases, the J end lost 0 bases, and 32 bases lay between the germline ends.

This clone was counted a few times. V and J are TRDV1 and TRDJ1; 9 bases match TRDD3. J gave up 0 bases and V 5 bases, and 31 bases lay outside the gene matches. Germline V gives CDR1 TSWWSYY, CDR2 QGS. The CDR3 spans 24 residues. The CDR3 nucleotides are TGTGCTCTTGGGTATTGCGGGACCTCACTTGTACTGGGGGAACGGCCCCAGTACACCGATAAACTCATCTTT. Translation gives CALGYCGTSLVLGERPQYTDKLIF.

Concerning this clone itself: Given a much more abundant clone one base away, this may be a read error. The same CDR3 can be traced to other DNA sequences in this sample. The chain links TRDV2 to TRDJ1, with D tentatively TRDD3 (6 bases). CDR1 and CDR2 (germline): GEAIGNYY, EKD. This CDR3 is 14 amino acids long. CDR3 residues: CACDTVLGNDKLIF. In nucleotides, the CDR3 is TGTGCCTGTGACACCGTACTGGGCAACGATAAGCTCATCTTT.

The CDR3 spells CACDTVLGESDKLIF. Here the CDR3 DNA reads TGTGCCTGTGACACCGTGCTGGGGGAATCGGATAAACTCATCTTT. The chain has TRDV2 and TRDJ1; 8 bases agree with TRDD3. The CDR3 has 15 residues. Germline lookup yields CDR1 GEAIGNYY and CDR2 EKD. The junction had 7 bases not matched to a gene; V was cut back by 0 bases and J by 5 bases.

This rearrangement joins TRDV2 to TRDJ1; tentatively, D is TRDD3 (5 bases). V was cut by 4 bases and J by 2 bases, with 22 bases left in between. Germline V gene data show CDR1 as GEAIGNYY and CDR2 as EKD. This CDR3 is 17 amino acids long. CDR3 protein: CACDPVLAHRDTDKLIF. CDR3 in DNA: TGTGCCTGTGATCCTGTACTGGCCCACCGAGATACCGATAAACTCATCTTT.

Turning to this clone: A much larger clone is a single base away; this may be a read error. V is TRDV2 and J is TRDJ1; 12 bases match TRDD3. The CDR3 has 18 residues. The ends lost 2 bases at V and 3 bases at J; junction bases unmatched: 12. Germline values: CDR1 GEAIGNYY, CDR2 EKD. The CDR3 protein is CACDITPSWGIRADKLIF. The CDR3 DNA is TGTGCCTGTGACATCACCCCCTCCTGGGGGATACGCGCCGATAAACTCATCTTT.

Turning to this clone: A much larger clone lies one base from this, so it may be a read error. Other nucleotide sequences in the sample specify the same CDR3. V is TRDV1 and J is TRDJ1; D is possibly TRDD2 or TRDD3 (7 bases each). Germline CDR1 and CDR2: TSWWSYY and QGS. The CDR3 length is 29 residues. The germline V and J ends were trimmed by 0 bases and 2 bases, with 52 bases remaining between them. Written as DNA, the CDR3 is TGTGCTCTTGGGGAACTGGGTTTCTTCCTAAGGCCGCCTGGGGGCTGGATGGGAGTAGGTACTTCCTATACCGATAAACTCATCTTT. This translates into CALGELGFFLRPPGGWMGVGTSYTDKLIF.

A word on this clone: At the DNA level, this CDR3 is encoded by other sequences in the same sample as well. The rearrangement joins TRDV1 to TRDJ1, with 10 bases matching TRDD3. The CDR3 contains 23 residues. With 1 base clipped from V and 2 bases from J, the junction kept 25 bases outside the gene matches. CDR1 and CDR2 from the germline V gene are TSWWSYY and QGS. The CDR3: CALGEPPLFPPYWGIRQTDKLIF. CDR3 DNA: TGTGCTCTTGGGGAACCTCCCCTCTTCCCGCCTTACTGGGGGATCCGCCAGACCGATAAACTCATCTTT.

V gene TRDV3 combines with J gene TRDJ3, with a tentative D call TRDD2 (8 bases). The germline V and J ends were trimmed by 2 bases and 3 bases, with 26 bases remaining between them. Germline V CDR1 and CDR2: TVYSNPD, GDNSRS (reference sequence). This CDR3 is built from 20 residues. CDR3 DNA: TGTGCCTTTGGACTTCCTACCCGAGCTGGGGGGTACTGGGACACCCGACAGATGTTTTTC. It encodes CAFGLPTRAGGYWDTRQMFF.

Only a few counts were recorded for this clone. CDR3: CACDTVGTPGRYTDKLIF. CDR3 nucleotides: TGTGCCTGTGACACCGTGGGGACCCCAGGCCGATACACCGATAAACTCATCTTT. The chain is built from TRDV2 and TRDJ1; D possibly corresponds to TRDD3 (5 bases). CDR3 length: 18 amino acids. Germline V gene lookup returns CDR1 GEAIGNYY and CDR2 EKD. Trimming removed 0 bases from V and 0 bases from J, with 19 bases in between.

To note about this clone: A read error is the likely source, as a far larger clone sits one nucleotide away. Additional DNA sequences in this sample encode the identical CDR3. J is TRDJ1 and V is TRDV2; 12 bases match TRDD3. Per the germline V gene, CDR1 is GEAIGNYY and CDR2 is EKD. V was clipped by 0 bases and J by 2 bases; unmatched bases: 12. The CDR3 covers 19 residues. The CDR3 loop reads CACDTIGPLGDTRTDKLIF. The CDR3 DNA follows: TGTGCCTGTGACACCATAGGGCCGCTGGGGGATACGAGAACCGATAAACTCATCTTT.